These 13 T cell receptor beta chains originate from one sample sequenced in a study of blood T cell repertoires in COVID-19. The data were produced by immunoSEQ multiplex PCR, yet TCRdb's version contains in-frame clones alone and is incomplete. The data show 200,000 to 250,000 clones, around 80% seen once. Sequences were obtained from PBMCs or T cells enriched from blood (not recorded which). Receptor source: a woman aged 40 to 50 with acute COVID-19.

In DNA, the CDR3 is TGTGCCAGTAGTATGATGGGGGCACACAACACTGAAGCTTTCTTT. This codes for CASSMMGAHNTEAFF. The chain recombines TRBV19 with TRBJ1-1, with D possibly matching TRBD1 (6 bases). CDR3 length: 15 amino acids. Trimming stripped 3 bases from V and 2 bases from J, with 13 bases between. Germline loops: CDR1 LNHDA, CDR2 SQIVND (reference sequence).

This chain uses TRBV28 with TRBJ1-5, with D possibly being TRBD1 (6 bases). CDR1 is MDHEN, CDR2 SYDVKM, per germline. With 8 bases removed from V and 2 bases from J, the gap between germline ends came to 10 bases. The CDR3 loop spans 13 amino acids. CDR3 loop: CASQEGGNQPQHF. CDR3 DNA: TGTGCCAGCCAAGAGGGGGGCAATCAGCCCCAGCATTTT.

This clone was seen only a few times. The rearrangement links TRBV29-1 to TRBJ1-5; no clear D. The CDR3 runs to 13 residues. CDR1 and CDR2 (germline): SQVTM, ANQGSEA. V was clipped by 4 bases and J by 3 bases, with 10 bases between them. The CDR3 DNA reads TGCAGCGTTGTACTGGACTACAATCAGCCCCAGCATTTT. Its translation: CSVVLDYNQPQHF. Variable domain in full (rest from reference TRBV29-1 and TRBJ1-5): SAVISQKPSRDICQRGTSLTIQCQVDSQVTMMFWYRQQPGQSLTLIATANQGSEATYESGFVIDKFPISRPNLTFSTLTVSNMSPEDSSIYLCSVVLDYNQPQHFGDGTRLSIL.

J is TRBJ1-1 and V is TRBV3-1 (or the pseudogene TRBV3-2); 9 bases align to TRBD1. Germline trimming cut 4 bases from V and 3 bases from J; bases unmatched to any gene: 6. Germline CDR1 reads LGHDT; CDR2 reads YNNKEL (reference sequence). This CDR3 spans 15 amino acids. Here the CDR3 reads CASSRLRTGDTEAFF. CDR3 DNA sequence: TGTGCCAGCAGCCGACTACGGACAGGGGACACTGAAGCTTTCTTT.

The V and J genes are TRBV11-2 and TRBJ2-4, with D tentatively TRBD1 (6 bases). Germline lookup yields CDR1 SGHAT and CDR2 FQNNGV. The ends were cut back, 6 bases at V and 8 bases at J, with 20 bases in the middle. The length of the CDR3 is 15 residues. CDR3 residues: CASSQTTGIGDIQYF. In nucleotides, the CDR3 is TGTGCCAGCAGTCAGACCACAGGGATTGGGGACATTCAGTACTTC.

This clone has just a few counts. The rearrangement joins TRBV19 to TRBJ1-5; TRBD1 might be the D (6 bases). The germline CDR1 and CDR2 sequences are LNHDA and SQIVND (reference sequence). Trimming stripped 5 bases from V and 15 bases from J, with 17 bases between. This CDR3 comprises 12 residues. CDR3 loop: CASSSGQWLAHF. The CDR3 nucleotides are TGTGCCAGTAGTTCGGGACAATGGCTGGCGCATTTT. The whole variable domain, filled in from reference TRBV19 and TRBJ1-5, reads DGGITQSPKYLFRKEGQNVTLSCEQNLNHDAMYWYRQDPGQGLRLIYYSQIVNDFQKGDIAEGYSVSREKKESFPLTVTSAQKNPTAFYLCASSSGQWLAHFGDGTRLSIL.

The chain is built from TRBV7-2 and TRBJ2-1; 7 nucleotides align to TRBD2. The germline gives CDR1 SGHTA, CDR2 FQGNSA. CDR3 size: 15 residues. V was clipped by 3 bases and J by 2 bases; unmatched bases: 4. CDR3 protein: CASSFKRGPYNEQFF. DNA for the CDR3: TGTGCCAGCAGCTTCAAGCGGGGTCCCTACAATGAGCAGTTCTTC. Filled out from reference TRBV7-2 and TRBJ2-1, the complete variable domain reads GAGVSQSPSNKVTEKGKDVELRCDPISGHTALYWYRQSLGQGLEFLIYFQGNSAPDKSGLPSDRFSAERTGGSVSTLTIQRTQQEDSAVYLCASSFKRGPYNEQFFGPGTRLTVL.

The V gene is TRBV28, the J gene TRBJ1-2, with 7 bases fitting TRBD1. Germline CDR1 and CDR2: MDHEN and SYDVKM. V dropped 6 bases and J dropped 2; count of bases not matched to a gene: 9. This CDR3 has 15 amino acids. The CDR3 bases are TGTGCCAGCAGCACTCCGGGACAGAAGAACTATGGCTACACCTTC. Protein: CASSTPGQKNYGYTF.

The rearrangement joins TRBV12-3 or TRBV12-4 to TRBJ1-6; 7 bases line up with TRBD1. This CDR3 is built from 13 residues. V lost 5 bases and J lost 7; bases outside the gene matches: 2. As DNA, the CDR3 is TGTGCCAGCAGTCAGACAGGGAATTCACCCCTCCACTTT. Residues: CASSQTGNSPLHF.

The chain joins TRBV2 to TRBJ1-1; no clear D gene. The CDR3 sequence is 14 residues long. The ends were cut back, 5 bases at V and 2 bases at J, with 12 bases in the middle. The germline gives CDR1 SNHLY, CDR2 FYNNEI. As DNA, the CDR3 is TGTGCCAGCAGTCTAGGAGGCGTTAACACTGAAGCTTTCTTT. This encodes CASSLGGVNTEAFF.

The CDR3 coding sequence is TGTGCCAGCAGCATAGGTGGCAGGGGGTACCAGCCCCAGCATTTT. Amino acids: CASSIGGRGYQPQHF. V usage is TRBV7-9 and J usage is TRBJ1-5; 7 bases are a match to TRBD1. The trim removed 5 bases at V and 7 bases at J, leaving 11 bases unmatched. Germline V gives CDR1 SEHNR, CDR2 FQNEAQ (reference sequence). The CDR3 spans 15 residues. Variable domain in full (rest from reference TRBV7-9 and TRBJ1-5): DTGVSQNPRHKITKRGQNVTFRCDPISEHNRLYWYRQTLGQGPEFLTYFQNEAQLEKSRLLSDRFSAERPKGSFSTLEIQRTEQGDSAMYLCASSIGGRGYQPQHFGDGTRLSIL.

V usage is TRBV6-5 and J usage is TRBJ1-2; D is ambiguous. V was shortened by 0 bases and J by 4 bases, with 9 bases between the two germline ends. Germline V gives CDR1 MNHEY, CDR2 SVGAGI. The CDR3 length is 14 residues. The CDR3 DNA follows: TGTGCCAGCAGTTACTCCATGACTAGCTATGGCTACACCTTC. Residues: CASSYSMTSYGYTF.

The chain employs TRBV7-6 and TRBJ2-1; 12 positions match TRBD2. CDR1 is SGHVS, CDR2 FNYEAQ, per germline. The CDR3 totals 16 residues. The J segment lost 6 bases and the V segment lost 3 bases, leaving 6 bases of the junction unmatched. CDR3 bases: TGTGCCAGCAGCTTCCTAGCGGGAGGGATTGGCAATGAGCAGTTCTTC. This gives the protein CASSFLAGGIGNEQFF.